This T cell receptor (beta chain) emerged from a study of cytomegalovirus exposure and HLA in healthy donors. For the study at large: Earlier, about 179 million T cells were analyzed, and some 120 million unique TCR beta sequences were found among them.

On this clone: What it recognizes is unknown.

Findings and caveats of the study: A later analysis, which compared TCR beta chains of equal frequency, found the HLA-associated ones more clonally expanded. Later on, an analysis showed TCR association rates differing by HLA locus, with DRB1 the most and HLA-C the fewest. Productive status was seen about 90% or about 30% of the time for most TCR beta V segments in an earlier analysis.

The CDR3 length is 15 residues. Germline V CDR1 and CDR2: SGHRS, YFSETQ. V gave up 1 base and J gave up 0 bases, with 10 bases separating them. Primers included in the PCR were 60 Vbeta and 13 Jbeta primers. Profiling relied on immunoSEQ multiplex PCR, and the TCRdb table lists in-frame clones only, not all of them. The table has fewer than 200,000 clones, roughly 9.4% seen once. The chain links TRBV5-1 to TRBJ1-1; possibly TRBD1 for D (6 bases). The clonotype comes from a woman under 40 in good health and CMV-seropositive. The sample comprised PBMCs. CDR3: CASSLSGTLNTEAFF. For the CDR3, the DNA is TGCGCCAGCAGCTTGTCCGGGACACTGAACACTGAAGCTTTCTTT. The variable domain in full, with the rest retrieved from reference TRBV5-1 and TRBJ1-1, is KAGVTQTPRYLIKTRGQQVTLSCSPISGHRSVSWYQQTPGQGLQFLFEYFSETQRNKGNFPGRFSGRQFSNSRSEMNVSTLELGDSALYLCASSLSGTLNTEAFFGQGTRLTVV.